A selection of T cell receptor beta chains follows, all from one sample in a study of human T cells and chemical hapten exposure. A single record per CDR3 protein comes from TCRdb applying MiXCR to the RACE reads. The repertoire has about 190,000 distinct CDR3 sequences, around a quarter of them found once; the top ten carry roughly 2.3%. The material was whole blood, obtained in connection with sensitization to the hapten diphenylcyclopropenone (DPC). The origin of the receptors is a woman in her thirties or forties with alopecia areata. Some clones in this sample may be carry-over from other donors' samples. The CDR3 runs from the conserved cysteine through the conserved F or W. Fields, in order: J gene, clone size, V gene, CDR3 length, D gene, CDR3 DNA, CDR3 protein. The D gene is left open where the match is weak. Size is omitted from some rows. Given values are once, few, many or a class for expanded clones.

TRBJ2-1	few	TRBV20-1	15	-	TGCAGTGCTAGGGGACTCTCCCTAGGGGCCAATGAGCAGTTCTTC	CSARGLSLGANEQFF
TRBJ2-7	-	TRBV7-2	17	TRBD2	TGTGCCAGCAGCTTAAGGGTCCTAGCGGAGCCCCCCTACGAGCAGTACTTC	CASSLRVLAEPPYEQYF
TRBJ2-2	-	TRBV5-6	16	-	TGTGCCAGCAGCTTGAGAGGGGGAGAGAACACCGGGGAGCTGTTTTTT	CASSLRGGENTGELFF
TRBJ1-2	few	TRBV20-1	15	-	TGCAGTGCTAGGCCACGGGCAGGCTCCAACTATGGCTACACCTTC	CSARPRAGSNYGYTF
TRBJ1-6	-	TRBV9	15	-	TGTGCCAGCAGCGTAGGGCGGGGAGGGGATTCACCCCTCCACTTT	CASSVGRGGDSPLHF
TRBJ2-3	few	TRBV6-2/TRBV6-3	14	TRBD2	TGTGCCAGCAAACTAGCGGGAGCTACAGATACGCAGTATTTT	CASKLAGATDTQYF
TRBJ2-7	few	TRBV28	11	-	TGTGCCAGCGGATCGTCCTACGAGCAGTACTTC	CASGSSYEQYF
TRBJ2-7	-	TRBV7-2	14	-	TGTGCCAGCAGCTTAGCCCAGGGGACCTACGAGCAGTACTTC	CASSLAQGTYEQYF
TRBJ1-2	many	TRBV20-1	18	TRBD1	TGCAGTGCTAGAGATCTTCTTCGAGGGGGCCATCCTAACTATGGCTACACCTTC	CSARDLLRGGHPNYGYTF
TRBJ2-7	-	TRBV12-3/TRBV12-4	15	-	TGTGCCAGCAGTTCCACGGGCTCAGCTCGGGTCGAGCAGTACTTC	CASSSTGSARVEQYF
TRBJ2-1	few	TRBV7-2	14	TRBD2	TGTGCCAGCAGCGGACTAGCGGGAAAGACGGAGCAGTTCTTC	CASSGLAGKTEQFF
TRBJ1-2	-	TRBV6-5	14	-	TGTGCCAGCAGTTACGGGGCTGGGAACTATGGCTACACCTTC	CASSYGAGNYGYTF
TRBJ2-5	-	TRBV7-9	14	-	TGTGCCAGCAGCTTGGTCGGGGGGCTGGAGACCCAGTACTTC	CASSLVGGLETQYF
TRBJ2-7	few	TRBV28	16	-	TGTGCCAGCAGTTTACCCTCGGGCGGTCTGGCCTACGAGCAGTACTTC	CASSLPSGGLAYEQYF
TRBJ2-7	-	TRBV7-2	16	-	TGTGCCAGCAGCTTAGGTACTAGGCAGGCGATCTACGAGCAGTACTTC	CASSLGTRQAIYEQYF
TRBJ2-7	few	TRBV4-2	16	-	TGTGCCAGCAGCCAAGATCTGCCAGCGAGAACCTACGAGCAGTACTTC	CASSQDLPARTYEQYF
TRBJ2-3	many	TRBV29-1	14	TRBD2	TGCAGCGTGACAGCGGGATCCGGCACAGATACGCAGTATTTT	CSVTAGSGTDTQYF
TRBJ2-7	many	TRBV29-1	13	-	TGCAGCGTTGCGTGGGACCTCATTAAGGAGCAGTACTTC	CSVAWDLIKEQYF
TRBJ2-7	few	TRBV4-3	16	-	TGCGCCAGCAGCCAAGACCGAGCGCCGGAGATCTACGAGCAGTACTTC	CASSQDRAPEIYEQYF
TRBJ2-2	-	TRBV4-2	17	TRBD1	TGTGCCAGCAGCCATGTGGGACAGGGAAGCGACACCGGGGAGCTGTTTTTT	CASSHVGQGSDTGELFF
TRBJ2-1	-	TRBV6-5	16	TRBD2	TGTGCCAGCAGGGGGACTAGCGGGAGGGAGGGCCATGAGCAGTTCTTC	CASRGTSGREGHEQFF
TRBJ2-7	-	TRBV5-6	15	-	TGTGCCAGCAGTCCCGGCGGCAGGGGAGCCTACGAGCAGTACTTC	CASSPGGRGAYEQYF
TRBJ2-7	few	TRBV15	14	-	TGTGCCACCTCCGGACTGGGGCCCCCCTACGAGCAGTACTTC	CATSGLGPPYEQYF
TRBJ2-6	-	TRBV7-9	17	-	TGTGCCAGCAGCTTAGGCTCCTACAGGGCCGGGGCCAACGTCCTGACTTTC	CASSLGSYRAGANVLTF
TRBJ2-7	-	TRBV20-1	11	TRBD2	TGCAGTGCCGATCGGACTAGTGAGCAGTACTTC	CSADRTSEQYF
TRBJ2-4	-	TRBV6-5	14	TRBD1	TGTGCCAGCAGCAAGACAGGGGTTGGGAACATTCAGTACTTC	CASSKTGVGNIQYF
TRBJ1-2	few	TRBV4-2	15	-	TGTGCCAGCAGCCCGGTGGAGCTAGCTAACTATGGCTACACCTTC	CASSPVELANYGYTF
TRBJ2-7	-	TRBV28	14	-	TGTGCCAGCACCACGGACGGCATCTCCTACGAGCAGTACTTC	CASTTDGISYEQYF
TRBJ2-5	few	TRBV29-1	12	-	TGCAGCGTCAGGACGGTGCAAGAGACCCAGTACTTC	CSVRTVQETQYF
TRBJ2-1	few	TRBV10-3	12	-	TGTGCCATCAGGGAGGGACGCAATGAGCAGTTCTTC	CAIREGRNEQFF
TRBJ2-3	few	TRBV20-1	12	TRBD1	TGCAGTGCTCAGACAGGGACAGATACGCAGTATTTT	CSAQTGTDTQYF
TRBJ1-1	medium-sized	TRBV12-3/TRBV12-4	14	-	TGTGCCAGCAGAAGGGGACACCTGAACACTGAAGCTTTCTTT	CASRRGHLNTEAFF
TRBJ2-5	many	TRBV4-1	19	TRBD1	TGCGCCAGCAGCCAAGGGTGGGCTACCGGGACAGGGTCGATAGAGACCCAGTACTTC	CASSQGWATGTGSIETQYF
TRBJ2-3	few	TRBV6-6	18	TRBD2	TGTGCCAGCAGTTCAACGCGTAGGGGACTATCTAGCACAGATACGCAGTATTTT	CASSSTRRGLSSTDTQYF
TRBJ2-3	-	TRBV4-2	17	TRBD2	TGTGCCAGCAGCCAAGACAGGAGACTAGCGGCCGGGGATACGCAGTATTTT	CASSQDRRLAAGDTQYF
TRBJ2-3	few	TRBV20-1	11	-	TGCAGTGCTAGTCGGGGAGATACGCAGTATTTT	CSASRGDTQYF
TRBJ1-4	once	TRBV6-6	14	-	TGTGCCAGCAGTTACAAGTCAGGGATTGAAAAACTGTTTTTT	CASSYKSGIEKLFF
TRBJ2-2	-	TRBV18	15	TRBD1	TGTGCCAGCTCACCGCGACAGGGCGGCACCGGGGAGCTGTTTTTT	CASSPRQGGTGELFF
TRBJ1-1	-	TRBV6-1	14	-	TGTGCCAGCAGGCTTACAGGGCAGAACACTGAAGCTTTCTTT	CASRLTGQNTEAFF
TRBJ1-5	-	TRBV15	12	-	TGTGCCACCGGAGGGGCCGATCAGCCCCAGCATTTT	CATGGADQPQHF
TRBJ2-1	few	TRBV20-1	15	TRBD2	TGCAGTGCTAGACGACTAGCGGGATCTCGGAATGAGCAGTTCTTC	CSARRLAGSRNEQFF
TRBJ1-3	-	TRBV11-2	15	-	TGTGCCAGCAGCTTATCAAGGAGCTCTGGAAACACCATATATTTT	CASSLSRSSGNTIYF
TRBJ1-1	-	TRBV27	12	-	TGTGCCAGCGGGACACGGGTACGTGAAGCTTTCTTT	CASGTRVREAFF
TRBJ2-3	few	TRBV7-2	15	-	TGTGCCAGCAGCATTGGGCTAGCTCGTACAGATACGCAGTATTTT	CASSIGLARTDTQYF
TRBJ1-1	-	TRBV29-1	13	TRBD1	TGCAGCGTAACCGGGACAGGAGGCACTGAAGCTTTCTTT	CSVTGTGGTEAFF
TRBJ1-2	once	TRBV28	11	TRBD1	TGTGCCGGTACAGGGGGGACTGGCTACACCTTC	CAGTGGTGYTF
TRBJ1-5	few	TRBV12-3/TRBV12-4	11	-	TGTGCCAGCAGTAAATCCCAGCCCCAGCATTTT	CASSKSQPQHF
TRBJ2-7	-	TRBV28	12	-	TGTGCCACCATGGGGGCCGCCTACGAGCAGTACTTC	CATMGAAYEQYF